The following is a T cell receptor beta chain sequence with its context. With 6 bases removed from V and 4 bases from J, the gap between germline ends came to 12 bases. Germline lookup yields CDR1 LNHDA and CDR2 SQIVND (reference sequence). This CDR3 has 13 amino acids. TCRdb keeps only in-frame clones here, not all; method: immunoSEQ multiplex PCR. The sample contains about 170,000 clones, approximately 79% of which appear only once. The data are from a study of blood T cell repertoires in COVID-19. Study at large: In each case, the material was cDNA or gDNA derived from T cells, B-cell-depleted T cells, or PBMCs.

The receptor comes from a woman of 80 years or more with acute or convalescent COVID-19. The chain is built from TRBV19 and TRBJ1-1, with TRBD1 as a possible D gene (5 bases). Sequencing used peripheral blood. This CDR3 is CASSPTGGTEAFF. In nucleotides, the CDR3 is TGTGCCAGTAGCCCCACCGGGGGCACTGAAGCTTTCTTT.